The 32 T cell receptor beta chains below all came from one sample that was sequenced in a study of cytomegalovirus exposure and HLA in healthy donors. Sequenced by immunoSEQ multiplex PCR; TCRdb stores in-frame clones only, minus some. The sample carries approximately 120,000 clones, 90% to 96% recorded once. Sequencing used PBMCs. All receptors derive from a man between 18 and 29 years old in good health and CMV-seronegative.

The chain combines TRBV11-2 with TRBJ2-7, with a weak D call TRBD1 (5 bases). Trimming removed 5 bases from V and 3 bases from J, with 17 bases in between. Per the germline V gene, CDR1 is SGHAT and CDR2 is FQNNGV. The CDR3 is 15 amino acids. The DNA of the CDR3 is TGTGCCAGCAGCACTCTAGGGAAGGGGTACTACGAGCAGTACTTC. As protein: CASSTLGKGYYEQYF.

The rearrangement joins TRBV5-4 to TRBJ1-4; 8 nucleotides agree with TRBD1. CDR1 is SGHNT and CDR2 is YYREEE in the germline V gene (reference sequence). J lost 8 bases, V lost 4 bases, and 10 bases had no gene match. The CDR3 consists of 15 residues. The CDR3 sequence is CASSLGTGRGEKLFF. CDR3 in DNA: TGTGCCAGCAGCCTCGGGACAGGCCGGGGGGAAAAACTGTTTTTT.

The chain carries TRBV12-5 and TRBJ1-1; 9 nucleotides line up with TRBD1. The CDR3 totals 15 residues. V shed 6 bases, J shed 4 bases, and the junction held 9 bases outside the gene matches. The germline gives CDR1 LGHNT, CDR2 FRNRAP. The CDR3 sequence: CASGGPDRGGTEAFF. The CDR3, as DNA: TGTGCTAGTGGGGGCCCCGACAGGGGGGGCACTGAAGCTTTCTTT.

The V gene is TRBV4-2, the J gene TRBJ2-5, with D possibly TRBD2 on 6 matching bases. The CDR3 runs to 16 residues. The germline V gene has CDR1 LGHNA and CDR2 YNFKEQ. Between the trimmed V and J ends, which lost 1 base and 0 bases, there was a span of 12 bases. CDR3 protein: CASSQVNGRDQETQYF. The DNA for the CDR3 is TGTGCCAGCAGCCAAGTGAACGGGAGAGACCAAGAGACCCAGTACTTC.

The chain links TRBV6-5 to TRBJ2-4; D gene uncertain. Germline V CDR1 and CDR2: MNHEY, SVGAGI. This CDR3 has 14 amino acids. Trimming took off 5 bases at V and 0 bases at J, with 8 bases between the two ends. CDR3 DNA: TGTGCCAGCAGTCAAACAGTAGCCAAAAACATTCAGTACTTC. Amino acid sequence: CASSQTVAKNIQYF.

The count of this clone is one. The chain combines TRBV6-1 with TRBJ1-3; no clear D gene. CDR1 and CDR2 (germline): MNHNS, SASEGT. The CDR3 loop spans 15 amino acids. V was pared by 2 bases and J by 0 bases, with 8 bases between. The CDR3 spells CASSERDLSGNTIYF. The CDR3 coding sequence is TGTGCCAGCAGTGAACGGGATCTCTCTGGAAACACCATATATTTT.

The genes are TRBV6-5 and TRBJ2-4, with 8 bases that match TRBD1. V dropped 5 bases and J dropped 7; count of bases not matched to a gene: 7. Germline V gene sequence: CDR1 MNHEY, CDR2 SVGAGI. The CDR3 sequence is 14 residues long. The CDR3: CASSPATGDNIQYF. CDR3 coding DNA: TGTGCCAGCAGTCCCGCGACAGGGGACAACATTCAGTACTTC.

This chain joins TRBV6-5 and TRBJ1-5; possibly TRBD1 for D (6 bases). The CDR3 extends over 14 amino acids. The germline CDR1 and CDR2 sequences are MNHEY and SVGAGI. The ends were cut back, 5 bases at V and 3 bases at J, with 11 bases in the middle. For the CDR3, the DNA is TGTGCCAGCAGTCAGGGGCGGACCAATCAGCCCCAGCATTTT. Encoded protein: CASSQGRTNQPQHF.

This chain uses TRBV15 with TRBJ2-3; 10 positions agree with TRBD2. With V trimmed by 0 bases and J by 6 bases, 6 bases remained unmatched. In germline, CDR1 is LNHNV, CDR2 YYDKDF (reference sequence). CDR3 length: 16 residues. As DNA, the CDR3 is TGTGCCACCAGCAGAGATCCGGCTAGCGGGAGCGATACGCAGTATTTT. This encodes CATSRDPASGSDTQYF.

This chain links TRBV10-3 with TRBJ2-7, with 7 nucleotides matching TRBD1. V lost 4 bases to trimming and J lost 1 base; unmatched junction nucleotides: 13. CDR1 and CDR2 from the germline V gene are ENHRY and SYGVKD. CDR3 size: 17 residues. The CDR3 DNA is TGTGCCATCAGTGTTGGGGTCGGGACAGCGGAGTCCTACGAGCAGTACTTC. Amino acids: CAISVGVGTAESYEQYF.

The rearrangement joins TRBV28 to TRBJ2-2, with TRBD2 identical over 8 bases. The V gene end was trimmed by 6 bases and the J gene end by 7 bases; junction bases not matched to a gene: 10. CDR3 length equals 15 residues. Looked up from germline, CDR1 is MDHEN and CDR2 is SYDVKM. The CDR3 nucleotides are TGTGCCAGCAGCCCCGCGGGGGGCCCGTACGGGGAGCTGTTTTTT. It is translated as CASSPAGGPYGELFF.

As DNA, the CDR3 is TGCGCCAGCAGCTCAAGCGGCAACACCGGGGAGCTGTTTTTT. Amino acids: CASSSSGNTGELFF. The chain uses TRBV5-1 and TRBJ2-2; possibly TRBD2 for D (5 bases). CDR3 length: 14 residues. Trimming removed 3 bases from V and 2 bases from J, with 8 bases in between. CDR1 is SGHRS, CDR2 YFSETQ, per germline.

This clone was recorded once. The gene calls are TRBV27 and TRBJ2-1, with 11 nucleotides matching TRBD2. Germline-derived CDR1 and CDR2 are MNHEY and SMNVEV (reference sequence). The V and J ends lost 6 bases and 3 bases, in that order; junction bases with no gene match: 13. This CDR3 has 18 amino acids. Here the CDR3 reads CASSTFQGTSGSYNEQFF. The DNA for the CDR3 is TGTGCCAGCAGCACGTTTCAGGGAACTAGCGGGAGCTACAATGAGCAGTTCTTC.

This chain links TRBV5-4 with TRBJ1-2; D is unresolved. The CDR3 loop spans 11 amino acids. Trimming pared 4 bases from V and 7 bases from J, leaving 8 bases between. Per the germline V gene, CDR1 is SGHNT and CDR2 is YYREEE (reference sequence). CDR3 in amino acids: CASSAGSGYTF. The CDR3 nucleotides are TGTGCCAGCAGCGCGGGATCTGGCTACACCTTC.

This chain uses TRBV27 with TRBJ1-1, with D possibly being TRBD1 (6 bases). CDR3 size: 14 residues. The germline V and J ends were trimmed by 2 bases and 5 bases, with 12 bases remaining between them. Germline V gives CDR1 MNHEY, CDR2 SMNVEV (reference sequence). The CDR3 DNA reads TGTGCCAGCAGTTTAGGGGGGGCCAATACTGAAGCTTTCTTT. Encoded protein: CASSLGGANTEAFF.

The CDR3 sequence: CASSLWGERPTYEQYF. In DNA, the CDR3 is TGCGCCAGCAGCTTGTGGGGCGAACGACCTACCTACGAGCAGTACTTC. The rearrangement links TRBV5-1 to TRBJ2-7; tentatively, D is TRBD1 (5 bases). The CDR3 has 16 amino acids. From germline, CDR1 is SGHRS and CDR2 YFSETQ. V lost 1 base to trimming and J lost 2 bases, with 16 bases between them.

This chain connects TRBV6-6 to TRBJ2-5; TRBD1 matches 7 bases. The CDR3 has 14 amino acids. From germline, CDR1 is MNHNY and CDR2 SVGAGI (reference sequence). After removal of 0 bases from V and 5 bases from J, the junction contained 3 bases not matched to a gene. The DNA for the CDR3 is TGTGCCAGCAGTTACTCGACAGGGTGGGAGACCCAGTACTTC. Residues: CASSYSTGWETQYF.

J is TRBJ2-7 and V is TRBV27; 7 bases map to TRBD1. The germline CDR1 and CDR2 sequences are MNHEY and SMNVEV (reference sequence). Trimming cost V 8 bases and J 0 bases; bases outside gene matches: 13. The CDR3 has 16 residues. The CDR3 DNA sequence: TGTGCCAGCGGACAGATGCTAGGGGGCGCCTCCTACGAGCAGTACTTC. Translation: CASGQMLGGASYEQYF.

This rearrangement joins TRBV7-8 to TRBJ2-2, with 12 bases aligning to TRBD2. CDR3 size: 17 residues. Germline trimming cut 1 base from V and 5 bases from J; bases unmatched to any gene: 5. Per germline, CDR1 SGHVS and CDR2 FQNEAQ. The CDR3: CASSLGLAGVWTGELFF. Written as DNA, the CDR3 is TGTGCCAGCAGCTTAGGACTAGCGGGAGTGTGGACCGGGGAGCTGTTTTTT.

The chain's CDR3 is CASRPGQGRQPQHF. CDR3 DNA sequence: TGTGCCAGCAGACCCGGACAGGGAAGGCAGCCCCAGCATTTT. The rearrangement uses TRBV28 and TRBJ1-5, with 8 bases that match TRBD1. This CDR3 comprises 14 residues. Germline loops: CDR1 MDHEN, CDR2 SYDVKM. V was pared by 6 bases and J by 7 bases, with 8 bases of the junction left unmatched.

The chain combines TRBV9 with TRBJ2-7, with 8 bases that match TRBD2. The CDR3 runs to 16 residues. Germline V gene sequence: CDR1 SGDLS, CDR2 YYNGEE. Trimming cost V 0 bases and J 5 bases; bases outside gene matches: 10. As DNA, the CDR3 is TGTGCCAGCAGCGTAGAGAGCGGGAGTTCCCCCCACGAGCAGTACTTC. As protein: CASSVESGSSPHEQYF.

V usage is TRBV29-1 and J usage is TRBJ2-1; 7 bases align to TRBD2. V trimming: 7 bases; J trimming: 7 bases; junction bases outside the gene matches: 4. The CDR3 spans 11 residues. The germline gives CDR1 SQVTM, CDR2 ANQGSEA. For the CDR3, the DNA is TGCAGCGAGAGCGGGATGAATGAGCAGTTCTTC. Its protein is CSESGMNEQFF.

This clone has just one count. The chain uses TRBV13 and TRBJ2-1; 9 nucleotides line up with TRBD2. The CDR3 is made up of 15 amino acids. J gave up 9 bases and V 3 bases, and 9 bases lay outside the gene matches. Per the germline V gene, CDR1 is PRHDT and CDR2 is FYEKMQ (reference sequence). The CDR3 DNA sequence: TGTGCCAGCAGCTTTAGCGGGAGATCGGTGACTGAGCAGTTCTTC. Encoded protein: CASSFSGRSVTEQFF.

In the case of this clone: This sample also contains other DNA sequences that code for the same CDR3. The V call is TRBV6-5, the J call TRBJ2-1; maybe TRBD1 (6 bases). V was shortened by 2 bases and J by 0 bases, with 8 bases between the two germline ends. CDR1 and CDR2 (germline): MNHEY, SVGAGI. The CDR3 covers 15 residues. The CDR3 DNA is TGTGCCAGCAGTTACGGGGGCAGCTCCTACAATGAGCAGTTCTTC. Its translation is CASSYGGSSYNEQFF.

This clone was detected once. The CDR3 bases are TGTGCCAGCCTCCCCGGGACTAGCGGGAGGGCCGGCACCGGGGAGCTGTTTTTT. It translates to CASLPGTSGRAGTGELFF. This chain links TRBV9 with TRBJ2-2, with 16 bases matching TRBD2. This CDR3 comprises 18 residues. Losses at the gene ends were 7 bases for V and 4 bases for J; bases not matched to a gene: 10. Germline CDR1 SGDLS, CDR2 YYNGEE.

The chain uses TRBV6-1 and TRBJ2-7; TRBD2 agrees at 8 bases. V was pared by 6 bases and J by 4 bases, with 11 bases of the junction left unmatched. The CDR3 length is 15 residues. CDR1 is MNHNS and CDR2 is SASEGT in the germline V gene. CDR3 region: CASRLSGSNQYEQYF. The CDR3 DNA reads as TGTGCCAGCAGACTAAGCGGGAGTAACCAGTACGAGCAGTACTTC.

This clone was counted once. The rearrangement uses TRBV7-8 and TRBJ1-1; TRBD1 is a possible D gene (6 bases). Per the germline V gene, CDR1 is SGHVS and CDR2 is FQNEAQ. This CDR3 comprises 15 residues. Deletions cut 3 bases from V and 0 bases from J, with 11 bases between. In DNA form, the CDR3 reads TGTGCCAGCAGCTTTAGGGGGGGGGTGAACACTGAAGCTTTCTTT. As protein: CASSFRGGVNTEAFF.

V and J are TRBV19 and TRBJ2-1; TRBD2 matches at 11 bases. Germline V CDR1 and CDR2: LNHDA, SQIVND (reference sequence). J gave up 5 bases and V 4 bases, and 4 bases lay outside the gene matches. This CDR3 is 15 amino acids long. The CDR3 spells CASSSLAGGDNEQFF. In nucleotides, the CDR3 is TGTGCCAGTAGTAGCCTAGCGGGAGGTGACAATGAGCAGTTCTTC.

The chain uses TRBV9 and TRBJ2-7; 10 bases are shared with TRBD2. There are 15 residues in the CDR3. CDR1 and CDR2 from the germline V gene are SGDLS and YYNGEE. J gave up 0 bases and V 4 bases, and 4 bases lay outside the gene matches. The CDR3 bases are TGTGCCAGCAGCCCCAGGACTAGCGGCTCCTACGAGCAGTACTTC. Its translation is CASSPRTSGSYEQYF.

The V call is TRBV6-6, the J call TRBJ2-2; D not resolved. Trimming took 7 bases from V and 0 from J, leaving 9 bases between them. There are 14 residues in the CDR3. Germline CDR1 is MNHNY and CDR2 is SVGAGI (reference sequence). CDR3 amino acids: CASIPHANTGELFF. The CDR3, as DNA: TGTGCCAGCATCCCACATGCGAACACCGGGGAGCTGTTTTTT.

V and J are TRBV15 and TRBJ2-1, with a weak D call TRBD1 (6 bases). With 5 bases removed from V and 3 bases from J, the gap between germline ends came to 11 bases. The CDR3 spans 14 residues. Germline assignment: CDR1 LNHNV and CDR2 YYDKDF (reference sequence). CDR3 coding DNA: TGTGCCACCAGCGTATCGGACAGCTACAATGAGCAGTTCTTC. It encodes CATSVSDSYNEQFF.

This rearrangement joins TRBV5-4 to TRBJ2-4, with 12 bases matching TRBD2. This CDR3 is 14 amino acids long. V lost 4 bases, J lost 6 bases, and 2 bases stayed unmatched. CDR1 is SGHNT and CDR2 is YYREEE in the germline V gene (reference sequence). For the CDR3, the DNA is TGTGCCAGCAGCGGGGGACTAGCGGGAAACATTCAGTACTTC. Residues: CASSGGLAGNIQYF.